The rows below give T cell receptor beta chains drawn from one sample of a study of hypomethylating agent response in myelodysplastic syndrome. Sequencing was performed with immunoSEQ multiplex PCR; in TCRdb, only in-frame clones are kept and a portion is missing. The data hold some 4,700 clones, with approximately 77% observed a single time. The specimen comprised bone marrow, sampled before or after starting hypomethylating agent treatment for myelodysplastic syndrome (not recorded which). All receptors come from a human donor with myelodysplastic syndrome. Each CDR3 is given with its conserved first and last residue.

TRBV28 CASQRGDLPTRQFF
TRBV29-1 CSVEVLAGGSYNEQFF
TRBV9 CASSQWGDGNTIYF
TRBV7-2 CASSSGTIPYEQYF
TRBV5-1 CASSLLQGGSYEQYF
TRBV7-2 CASRTQPGASEQYF
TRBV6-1 CASRLQPTGNEKLFF
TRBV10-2 CASSVDDARNYNEQFF
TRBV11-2 CASRREGPYEQYF
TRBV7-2 CASSRDWQETQYF
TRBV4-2 CASSQDLALAGRGYEQYF
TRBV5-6 CASSRIPGTNRAYEQYF
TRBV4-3 CASSPRAGGTEQFF
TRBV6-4 CASSEGFGTGMDGYTF
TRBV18 CASSPASDRSDGYTF
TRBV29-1 CSVEAKQGDTQYF
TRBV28 CASKDGGVVTEAFF
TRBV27 CASSLKGNYNSPLHF
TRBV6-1 CASSETSPGSGNTIYF
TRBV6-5 CASSYSSQGGYNEQFF
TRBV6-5 CASSSYTLGTGDGYTF
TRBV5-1 CASSLGTGNTEAFF
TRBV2 CASSVDPYYGYTF
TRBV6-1 CASSDTGLWQPQHF